The T cell receptor (beta chain) under discussion was sequenced for a study of patients and donors after allogeneic stem cell transplantation. TCRdb reprocessed the RT-PCR reads with MiXCR, giving one entry per CDR3 protein. This table has some 960,000 distinct CDR3 sequences, roughly 18% appearing once. CDR3 size: 12 residues. Germline lookup yields CDR1 MDHEN and CDR2 SYDVKM. Deletions cut 7 bases from V and 3 bases from J, with 9 bases between. The gene calls are TRBV28 and TRBJ1-2; D might be TRBD1 (5 bases). The sample consisted of blood, either unsorted or a sorted T cell fraction (not recorded which). The receptor comes from a human donor who was either an allogeneic HSCT recipient or a stem cell or donor lymphocyte infusion donor (not recorded which). It is not recorded whose cells these are; they may come from a transplant donor. CDR3 DNA sequence: TGTGCCAGCATGATGGGGGACTATGGCTACACCTTC. Residues: CASMMGDYGYTF.